Below, 9 T cell receptor beta chains from the same sample are listed, as sequenced in a study of PD-1 blockade in classical Hodgkin lymphoma. Described time point: cycle 4 day 1 (C4D1), after less than 7 weeks of nivolumab. All the patients suffered relapse after autologous stem cell transplantation, and brentuximab vedotin exposure differed. Sequencing used immunoSEQ multiplex PCR; TCRdb keeps in-frame clones, though not all of them. Of 40,000 to 50,000 clones in the sample, roughly two thirds were seen once. Specimen: peripheral blood mononuclear cells (PBMCs), collected before the fourth cycle of nivolumab. Receptors were obtained from a human donor with classical Hodgkin lymphoma.

The V and J genes are TRBV6-6 and TRBJ2-3, with 7 bases matching TRBD2. The trim removed 8 bases at V and 6 bases at J, leaving 17 bases unmatched. Germline assignment: CDR1 MNHNY and CDR2 SVGAGI (reference sequence). This CDR3 has 16 residues. The CDR3 reads CASVQPGLAEHDTQYF. CDR3 nucleotides: TGTGCCAGCGTGCAGCCAGGGCTAGCGGAGCATGATACGCAGTATTTT.

The chain uses TRBV6-5 and TRBJ2-7; maybe TRBD2 (7 bases). Per the germline V gene, CDR1 is MNHEY and CDR2 is SVGAGI. Trimming took 2 bases from V and 4 from J, leaving 15 bases between them. This CDR3 spans 15 amino acids. The CDR3 DNA follows: TGTGCCAGCAGTTACACGGGGGGCGGTGGGTACGAGCAGTACTTC. It specifies CASSYTGGGGYEQYF.

The chain combines TRBV4-1 with TRBJ1-3; no definite D call. Trimming left V 8 bases short and J 2 bases short, with 10 bases between. CDR1 and CDR2 from the germline V gene are MGHRA and YSYEKL. The CDR3 spans 13 residues. CDR3 DNA sequence: TGCGCCAGCTTTTGGCAGGCTGGAAACACCATATATTTT. This translates into CASFWQAGNTIYF.

The gene calls are TRBV28 and TRBJ1-5; D gene unclear. The CDR3 extends over 13 amino acids. In germline, CDR1 is MDHEN, CDR2 SYDVKM. V was cut by 3 bases and J by 4 bases, with 7 bases left in between. Here the CDR3 reads CASSFRANQPQHF. DNA of the CDR3: TGTGCCAGCAGTTTCCGAGCTAATCAGCCCCAGCATTTT.

The chain employs TRBV5-5 and TRBJ2-2, with 10 bases matching TRBD1. V shed 3 bases, J shed 5 bases, and the junction held 1 base outside the gene matches. The CDR3 has 14 amino acids. CDR1 is SGHKS and CDR2 is YYEKEE in the germline V gene (reference sequence). CDR3 protein: CASSWTGGTGELFF. The DNA of the CDR3 is TGTGCCAGCAGCTGGACAGGGGGAACCGGGGAGCTGTTTTTT.

V usage is TRBV4-1 and J usage is TRBJ1-4, with D unresolved. V was shortened by 5 bases and J by 4 bases, with 11 bases between the two germline ends. The germline V gene has CDR1 MGHRA and CDR2 YSYEKL. The CDR3 loop spans 14 amino acids. The CDR3 region is CASSDQPINEKLFF. The CDR3 nucleotides read TGCGCCAGCAGCGACCAGCCAATTAATGAAAAACTGTTTTTT.

The V and J genes are TRBV6-5 and TRBJ2-1; 8 bases map to TRBD2. In germline, CDR1 is MNHEY, CDR2 SVGAGI. Trimming removed 2 bases from V and 14 bases from J; junction bases left unmatched: 5. The CDR3 loop spans 12 amino acids. The CDR3 is CASSYTGGWEFF. CDR3 in DNA: TGTGCCAGCAGTTACACGGGGGGGTGGGAGTTCTTC.

The DNA for the CDR3 is TGTGCCAGTAGTATCTCAGGGGGCCGAGGAGAAGCTTTCTTT. Its translation is CASSISGGRGEAFF. The chain couples TRBV19 to TRBJ1-1; 8 positions agree with TRBD1. The CDR3 covers 14 residues. J was trimmed by 8 bases and V by 3 bases; bases with no gene match: 8. Germline lookup yields CDR1 LNHDA and CDR2 SQIVND (reference sequence).

The rearrangement joins TRBV5-1 to TRBJ1-1, with D perhaps TRBD1 (5 bases). With 0 bases removed from V and 1 base from J, the gap between germline ends came to 10 bases. This CDR3 is 15 amino acids long. CDR1 SGHRS and CDR2 YFSETQ come from the germline V gene. CDR3 region: CASSLAETGNTEAFF. DNA of the CDR3: TGCGCCAGCAGCTTGGCCGAAACAGGGAACACTGAAGCTTTCTTT.